Following are 8 T cell receptor beta chains from one sample sequenced in a study of cytomegalovirus exposure and HLA in healthy donors. PCR primers comprised 60 Vbeta and 13 Jbeta primers. The protocol was immunoSEQ multiplex PCR, while the TCRdb copy is restricted to in-frame clones and leaves out a portion. This table has some 120,000 clones, around 80% appearing once. Sequenced material: PBMCs. Source of these receptors: a man aged 25 to 45 in good health and CMV-seropositive.

The chain couples TRBV10-3 to TRBJ2-5, with 8 positions matching TRBD1. Trimming cost V 10 bases and J 5 bases; bases outside gene matches: 6. The CDR3 covers 12 residues. Per germline, CDR1 ENHRY and CDR2 SYGVKD. The CDR3 here is CATGTGLETQYF. The CDR3 DNA is TGTGCCACAGGGACAGGTTTGGAGACCCAGTACTTC.

The chain uses TRBV29-1 and TRBJ1-2; 7 bases agree with TRBD1. The CDR3 is 14 residues long. CDR1 is SQVTM, CDR2 ANQGSEA, per germline. Trimming took 1 base from V and 7 from J; bases not matched to a gene: 9. The CDR3 region has the DNA TGCAGCGTTGAAGGTAGGGGGCGGGGAGTTGGCTACACCTTC. This sequence encodes CSVEGRGRGVGYTF.

In its sample, this clone was seen once. The J gene is TRBJ2-7, the V gene TRBV7-9; tentatively, D is TRBD2 (5 bases). The germline V gene has CDR1 SEHNR and CDR2 FQNEAQ (reference sequence). Trimming left V 5 bases short and J 6 bases short, with 14 bases between. The CDR3 is made up of 13 amino acids. CDR3 nucleotide sequence: TGTGCCAGCAGCCAAATACTAGACCGCGAGCAGTACTTC. It is translated as CASSQILDREQYF.

This clone appeared once. The J gene is TRBJ1-5, the V gene TRBV5-6; D perhaps matches TRBD1 (6 bases). The CDR3 length is 18 residues. V dropped 9 bases and J dropped 5 bases, with 30 bases sitting between them. From germline, CDR1 is SGHDT and CDR2 YYEEEE. In DNA form, the CDR3 reads TGTGCCAACCGCCACCTACACCCCTGGGGGGGCGCGTATCAGCCCCAGCATTTT. It translates to CANRHLHPWGGAYQPQHF.

This chain uses TRBV5-8 with TRBJ1-5; D remains unclear. Trimming shortened V by 9 bases and J by 0 bases, and 22 bases separated the two germline ends. There are 17 residues in the CDR3. Germline V gives CDR1 SGHTS, CDR2 YDEGEE. CDR3 region: CATTIGLEWGSNQPQHF. The CDR3, as DNA: TGTGCCACCACAATCGGACTTGAATGGGGTAGCAATCAGCCCCAGCATTTT.

V usage is TRBV7-9 and J usage is TRBJ1-2, with 11 bases that match TRBD1. This CDR3 contains 14 residues. J lost 4 bases, V lost 5 bases, and 3 bases had no gene match. CDR1 is SEHNR and CDR2 is FQNEAQ in the germline V gene (reference sequence). DNA of the CDR3: TGTGCCAGCAGCCTAGGACAGGGGGCCTATGGCTACACCTTC. As protein: CASSLGQGAYGYTF.

This chain links TRBV5-6 with TRBJ1-1; D is uncertain. Germline values: CDR1 SGHDT, CDR2 YYEEEE. The CDR3 length is 11 residues. V was pared by 4 bases and J by 3 bases, with 4 bases between. The CDR3 sequence is CASSLDTEAFF. In DNA form, the CDR3 reads TGTGCCAGCAGCCTTGACACTGAAGCTTTCTTT.

V usage is TRBV7-9 and J usage is TRBJ2-2; no firm D call. Germline V CDR1 and CDR2: SEHNR, FQNEAQ (reference sequence). This CDR3 spans 13 amino acids. V shed 1 base and J shed 8 bases, with 8 bases lying between them. DNA of the CDR3: TGTGCCAGCAGCTTAGGGGCATCGGGGGAGCTGTTTTTT. This codes for CASSLGASGELFF. Combining the CDR3 with reference TRBV7-9 and TRBJ2-2 gives the whole variable domain DTGVSQNPRHKITKRGQNVTFRCDPISEHNRLYWYRQTLGQGPEFLTYFQNEAQLEKSRLLSDRFSAERPKGSFSTLEIQRTEQGDSAMYLCASSLGASGELFFGEGSRLTVL.